A single sample gave rise to the 9 T cell receptor beta chains below, sequenced in a study of spatial heterogeneity in lung cancer. TCRdb used MiXCR to reprocess the 5' RACE reads, holding one entry per CDR3 protein. Of fewer than 15,000 distinct CDR3 sequences in the sample, more than 4.5% are singletons; the top ten hold 35% to 40%. The time point here: sample taken at primary tumor resection. Whole RNA came from tumor, nontumor lung or frozen PBMC and was sequenced without being sorted. Source: lung tumor tissue, taken at surgery. The receptors come from a human donor with early-stage non-small cell lung cancer.

This clonotype was detected ten times or more. Because the library targeted alpha chains, this beta chain is an off-target read whose size means little. The chain recombines TRBV29-1 with TRBJ2-5, with D uncertain. The CDR3 sequence is 12 residues long. With 7 bases removed from V and 7 bases from J, the gap between germline ends came to 16 bases. Germline CDR1 SQVTM, CDR2 ANQGSEA. CDR3 sequence reads: CSGQALRGTQYF. In nucleotides, the CDR3 is TGCAGCGGGCAGGCCCTCCGAGGGACCCAGTACTTC.

This clonotype turned up a few times. This beta chain is an off-target read within a library intended for alpha chains, so its frequency means little. J is TRBJ2-3 and V is TRBV30, with TRBD1 as a possible D gene (6 bases). The V gene's germline CDR1 is GTSNPN and CDR2 SVGIG (reference sequence). The CDR3 has 13 residues. V lost 4 bases and J lost 4, with 12 bases in between. The CDR3 loop is CAWTRGISDTQYF. DNA of the CDR3: TGTGCCTGGACGAGGGGGATATCAGATACGCAGTATTTT.

With regard to this clonotype: This beta chain slipped into a library made for alpha chains as a stray read, so its size is not meaningful. This chain connects TRBV7-2 to TRBJ2-7, with 8 positions matching TRBD1. Germline CDR1 and CDR2: SGHTA and FQGNSA. V gave up 4 bases and J gave up 0 bases; unmatched junction bases: 2. The CDR3 is made up of 14 amino acids. As DNA, the CDR3 is TGTGCCAGCAGCTCCACAGGGGGCTCCTACGAGCAGTACTTC. Amino acid sequence: CASSSTGGSYEQYF.

This clonotype has at least ten counts. This beta chain appears as a stray read in a library generated for alpha chains; its size is not informative. CDR3: CSARRQGTTNYGYTF. The CDR3 DNA reads as TGCAGTGCTAGGCGACAGGGAACTACTAACTATGGCTACACCTTC. The chain links TRBV20-1 to TRBJ1-2; the match to TRBD1 covers 7 bases. V trimming: 3 bases; J trimming: 0 bases; junction bases outside the gene matches: 7. CDR3 length equals 15 residues. From germline, CDR1 is DFQATT and CDR2 SNEGSKA (reference sequence).

This clonotype was counted ten times or more. Found in a library prepared for alpha chains, this beta chain is an off-target read, and its abundance has little meaning. The genes are TRBV7-9 and TRBJ1-2, with D perhaps TRBD1 (6 bases). CDR3 length equals 14 residues. Germline V gene sequence: CDR1 SEHNR, CDR2 FQNEAQ (reference sequence). Trimming cost V 2 bases and J 7 bases, with 14 bases left between them. CDR3 sequence (DNA): TGTGCCAGCAGCTTAAGCAGGGGTGTTCTTGGCTACACCTTC. Protein: CASSLSRGVLGYTF.

Ten or more counts support this clonotype. Because the library targeted alpha chains, this beta chain is an off-target read whose size means little. The V call is TRBV5-1, the J call TRBJ1-2; D is unclear. Germline CDR1 SGHRS, CDR2 YFSETQ. V lost 6 bases to trimming and J lost 2 bases, with 14 bases between them. The CDR3 length is 14 residues. The DNA of the CDR3 is TGCGCCAGCACTTTCTACCCCAACAACTATGGCTACACCTTC. Its protein is CASTFYPNNYGYTF.

This clonotype was recorded many times. Being off target in a library aimed at alpha chains, this beta chain has a size of little meaning. The chain is built from TRBV19 and TRBJ2-2, with 11 bases that match TRBD2. Germline assignment: CDR1 LNHDA and CDR2 SQIVND (reference sequence). The CDR3 spans 17 residues. V trimming: 6 bases; J trimming: 0 bases; junction bases outside the gene matches: 6. CDR3 DNA: TGTGCCAGTAGCAAAGAGGGACTAGCGGCGAACACCGGGGAGCTGTTTTTT. Translation: CASSKEGLAANTGELFF.

This clonotype was observed at least ten times. Being off target in a library aimed at alpha chains, this beta chain has a size of little meaning. V and J are TRBV20-1 and TRBJ2-7; the D gene is possibly TRBD2 (5 bases). From germline, CDR1 is DFQATT and CDR2 SNEGSKA (reference sequence). V shed 1 base and J shed 2 bases, with 12 bases lying between them. This CDR3 contains 14 residues. The CDR3 sequence: CSARGWTAPYEQYF. For the CDR3, the DNA is TGCAGTGCTAGAGGTTGGACTGCCCCCTACGAGCAGTACTTC.

This clonotype was seen at least ten times. The library was prepared for alpha chains; this beta chain is a stray read, so its frequency means little. The CDR3 DNA reads as TGCGCCAGCAGCCAATCCGGACAGACTCATCAGCCCCAGCATTTT. Translating it yields CASSQSGQTHQPQHF. V gene TRBV4-1 combines with J gene TRBJ1-5, with D perhaps matching TRBD1 (6 bases). The CDR3 spans 15 residues. Germline assignment: CDR1 MGHRA and CDR2 YSYEKL. V lost 2 bases and J lost 5, with 13 bases in between.